The 6 T cell receptor beta chains below all came from one sample that was sequenced in a study of blood T cell repertoires in COVID-19. Data came from immunoSEQ multiplex PCR; TCRdb stores just in-frame clones and leaves some out. The data show around 140,000 clones, with over 70% seen just once and roughly 35% held by the top ten. The sample consisted of peripheral blood. These receptors originate from a man aged 50 to 60 who had recovered from COVID-19.

In DNA form, the CDR3 reads TGTGCCAGCAGCTGGCCGGGACAGGGCATCGACAATGAGCAGTTCTTC. Protein sequence: CASSWPGQGIDNEQFF. The rearrangement joins TRBV7-6 to TRBJ2-1; 9 bases match TRBD1. The trim removed 4 bases at V and 5 bases at J, leaving 9 bases unmatched. The CDR3 contains 16 residues. The germline CDR1 and CDR2 sequences are SGHVS and FNYEAQ.

This chain links TRBV19 with TRBJ1-4; 8 positions match TRBD1. The CDR3 is 13 residues long. V was pared by 11 bases and J by 6 bases, with 8 bases of the junction left unmatched. Germline V lookup: CDR1 LNHDA, CDR2 SQIVND (reference sequence). CDR3 nucleotides: TGTGCCGCAACGACAGGGGTCGATGAAAAACTGTTTTTT. Protein: CAATTGVDEKLFF.

The chain has TRBV19 and TRBJ2-6; 7 bases map to TRBD2. Germline V gives CDR1 LNHDA, CDR2 SQIVND (reference sequence). This CDR3 spans 15 amino acids. Losses at the gene ends were 5 bases for V and 1 base for J; bases not matched to a gene: 2. CDR3 nucleotide sequence: TGTGCCAGTAGTCGGGAGGTTTCTGGGGCCAACGTCCTGACTTTC. Protein product: CASSREVSGANVLTF.

This clone was counted once. The J gene is TRBJ1-5, the V gene TRBV19, with D possibly TRBD1 on 6 matching bases. The ends were cut back, 4 bases at V and 5 bases at J, with 9 bases in the middle. From germline, CDR1 is LNHDA and CDR2 SQIVND (reference sequence). CDR3 size: 13 residues. The CDR3 bases are TGTGCCAGTAGTACGTACAGGGATCAGCCCCAGCATTTT. Protein sequence: CASSTYRDQPQHF.

This chain uses TRBV6-2 or TRBV6-3 with TRBJ1-6, with TRBD1 identical over 9 bases. This CDR3 comprises 15 residues. Trimming cost V 0 bases and J 13 bases; bases outside gene matches: 7. Germline V gene lookup returns CDR1 MNHEY and CDR2 SVGEGT. CDR3 DNA sequence: TGTGCCAGCAGTTACTCCCCCGGACAGGGGTTTCCCCTCCACTTT. This gives the protein CASSYSPGQGFPLHF.

The rearrangement links TRBV4-1 to TRBJ1-1; the D gene is possibly TRBD1 (5 bases). Deletions cut 7 bases from V and 1 base from J, with 13 bases between. CDR1 is MGHRA, CDR2 YSYEKL, per germline. The CDR3 is 14 amino acids. The CDR3, as DNA: TGCGCCAGCACCCGCGGGGGACCGAACACTGAAGCTTTCTTT. It is translated as CASTRGGPNTEAFF.